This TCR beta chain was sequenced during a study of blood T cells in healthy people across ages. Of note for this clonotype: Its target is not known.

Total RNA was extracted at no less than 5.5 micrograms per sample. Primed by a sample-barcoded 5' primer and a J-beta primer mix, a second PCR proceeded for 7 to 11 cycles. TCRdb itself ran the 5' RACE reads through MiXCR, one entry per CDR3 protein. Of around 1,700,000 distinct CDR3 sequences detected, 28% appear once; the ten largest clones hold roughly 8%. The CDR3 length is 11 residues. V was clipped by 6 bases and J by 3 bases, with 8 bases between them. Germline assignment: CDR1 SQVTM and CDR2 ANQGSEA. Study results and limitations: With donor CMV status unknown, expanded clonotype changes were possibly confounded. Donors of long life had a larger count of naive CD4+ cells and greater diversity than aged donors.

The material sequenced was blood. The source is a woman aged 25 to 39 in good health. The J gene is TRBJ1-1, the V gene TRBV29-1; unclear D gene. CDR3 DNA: TGCAGCGTGGGGAGGTACACTGAAGCTTTCTTT. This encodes CSVGRYTEAFF.